One and the same sample provided the 2 T cell receptor beta chains below, sequenced in a study of shared clonotypes between healthy human individuals. TCRdb's copy holds only in-frame clones and misses some; the assay was immunoSEQ multiplex PCR. The sample contains fewer than 550,000 clones, about 79% of which appear only once. Sequencing was done on a sample of PBMCs. The receptors derive from a woman in her thirties or forties in good health. Some clones in this sample may be carry-over from other donors' samples.

Notes on this clone: One end of the junction varies from germline; a read error may be responsible. The CDR3 coding sequence is TGTGCCAGCTCCCCACCGTCGAGGAAAAACATTCAGTACTTC. Its protein is CASSPPSRKNIQYF. The J gene is TRBJ2-4, the V gene TRBV18; the D is unclear. This CDR3 spans 14 amino acids. Germline loops: CDR1 KGHSH, CDR2 LQKENI.

The chain links TRBV15 to TRBJ2-3; 8 bases match TRBD2. Germline lookup yields CDR1 LNHNV and CDR2 YYDKDF (reference sequence). This CDR3 is 15 amino acids long. The ends lost 4 bases at V and 4 bases at J; junction bases unmatched: 7. The CDR3 protein is CATSKAPGGPDTQYF. DNA of the CDR3: TGTGCCACCAGCAAAGCCCCGGGGGGGCCAGATACGCAGTATTTT.